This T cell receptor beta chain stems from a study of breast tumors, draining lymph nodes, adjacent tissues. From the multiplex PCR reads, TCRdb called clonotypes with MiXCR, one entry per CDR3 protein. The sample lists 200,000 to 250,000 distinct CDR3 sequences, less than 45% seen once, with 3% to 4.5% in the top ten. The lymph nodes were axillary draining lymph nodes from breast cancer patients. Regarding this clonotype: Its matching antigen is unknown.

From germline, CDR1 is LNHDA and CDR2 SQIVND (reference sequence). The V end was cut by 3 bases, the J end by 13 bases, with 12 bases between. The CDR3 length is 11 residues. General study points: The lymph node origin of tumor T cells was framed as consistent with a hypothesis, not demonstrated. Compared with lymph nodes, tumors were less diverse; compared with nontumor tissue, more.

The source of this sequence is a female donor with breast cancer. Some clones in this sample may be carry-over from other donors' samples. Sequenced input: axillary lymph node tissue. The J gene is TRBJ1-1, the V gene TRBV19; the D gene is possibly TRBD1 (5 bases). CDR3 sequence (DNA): TGTGCCAGTAGTATTGGGACGGTGGTTTTCTTT. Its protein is CASSIGTVVFF. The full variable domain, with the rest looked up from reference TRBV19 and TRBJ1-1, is DGGITQSPKYLFRKEGQNVTLSCEQNLNHDAMYWYRQDPGQGLRLIYYSQIVNDFQKGDIAEGYSVSREKKESFPLTVTSAQKNPTAFYLCASSIGTVVFFGQGTRLTVV.